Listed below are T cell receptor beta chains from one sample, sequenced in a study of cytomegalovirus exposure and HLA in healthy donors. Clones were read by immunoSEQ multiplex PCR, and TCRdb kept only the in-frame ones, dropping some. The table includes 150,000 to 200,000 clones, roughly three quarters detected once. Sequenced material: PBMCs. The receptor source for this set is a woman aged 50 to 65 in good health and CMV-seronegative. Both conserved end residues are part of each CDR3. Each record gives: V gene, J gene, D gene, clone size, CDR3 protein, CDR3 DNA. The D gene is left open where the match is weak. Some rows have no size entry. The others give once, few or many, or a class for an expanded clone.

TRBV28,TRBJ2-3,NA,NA,CASSNLELTVITDTQYF,TGTGCCAGCAGTAACTTAGAACTAACGGTGATCACAGATACGCAGTATTTT
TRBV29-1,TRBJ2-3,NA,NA,CSAWRDTDTQYF,TGCAGCGCATGGCGGGATACAGATACGCAGTATTTT
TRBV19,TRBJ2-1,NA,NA,CASNARGAYNEQFF,TGTGCCAGTAACGCCCGGGGGGCGTACAATGAGCAGTTCTTC
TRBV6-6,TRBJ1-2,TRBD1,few,CASSDRGRDYGYTF,TGTGCCAGCAGCGACAGGGGGCGCGACTATGGCTACACCTTC
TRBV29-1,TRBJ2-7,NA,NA,CSAGTPSYEQYF,TGCAGTGCCGGGACACCGTCCTACGAGCAGTACTTC
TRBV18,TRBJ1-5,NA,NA,CASSLQGHSNQPQHF,TGTGCCAGCTCACTCCAGGGCCATAGCAATCAGCCCCAGCATTTT
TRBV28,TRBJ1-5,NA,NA,CASSPPPGAQPQHF,TGTGCCAGCAGTCCTCCCCCAGGGGCTCAGCCCCAGCATTTT
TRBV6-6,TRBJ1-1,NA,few,CASSYRQADTEAFF,TGTGCCAGCAGTTACAGGCAGGCTGACACTGAAGCTTTCTTT
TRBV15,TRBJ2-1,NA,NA,CATSRDRREDLRNEQFF,TGTGCCACCAGCAGAGATAGGAGGGAGGACCTAAGGAATGAGCAGTTCTTC
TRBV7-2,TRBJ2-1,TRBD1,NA,CASSLARDRTNEQFF,TGTGCCAGCAGCTTAGCCCGGGACAGAACTAATGAGCAGTTCTTC
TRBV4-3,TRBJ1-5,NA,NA,CASSQDPKSQPQHF,TGCGCCAGCAGCCAAGACCCCAAAAGCCAGCCCCAGCATTTT
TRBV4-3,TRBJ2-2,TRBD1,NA,CASNQAGGTGELFF,TGCGCCAGCAATCAGGCAGGGGGCACCGGGGAGCTGTTTTTT
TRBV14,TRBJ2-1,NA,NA,CASSQGPPWEQFF,TGTGCCAGCAGCCAAGGGCCCCCGTGGGAGCAGTTCTTC
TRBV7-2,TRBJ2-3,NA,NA,CASSSRKASLPDTQYF,TGTGCCAGCAGCTCTAGGAAAGCTAGCCTGCCAGATACGCAGTATTTT
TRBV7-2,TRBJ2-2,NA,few,CASSQGGDTGELFF,TGTGCCAGCAGCCAAGGCGGGGACACCGGGGAGCTGTTTTTT
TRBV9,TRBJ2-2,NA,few,CASSETSYNTGELFF,TGTGCCAGCAGCGAAACTAGCTATAACACCGGGGAGCTGTTTTTT
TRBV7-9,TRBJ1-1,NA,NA,CSSSSPDRANTEAFF,TGTTCCAGCAGCTCCCCGGACAGAGCGAACACTGAAGCTTTCTTT
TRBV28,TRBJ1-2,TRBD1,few,CASTLTGGGYGYTF,TGTGCCAGCACCTTGACAGGGGGAGGTTATGGCTACACCTTC
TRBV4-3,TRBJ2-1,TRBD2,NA,CASSQASGGVYNEQFF,TGCGCCAGCAGCCAAGCTAGCGGGGGGGTGTACAATGAGCAGTTCTTC
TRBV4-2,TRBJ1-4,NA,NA,CASSPLGKGSDEKLFF,TGTGCCAGCAGCCCACTCGGGAAGGGCTCGGATGAAAAACTGTTTTTT
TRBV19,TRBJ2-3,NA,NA,CASSLGGGTDTQYF,TGTGCCAGTAGTCTGGGTGGAGGCACAGATACGCAGTATTTT
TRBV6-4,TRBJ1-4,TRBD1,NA,CASSRDRDEKLFF,TGTGCCAGCAGCCGGGACAGGGACGAAAAACTGTTTTTT
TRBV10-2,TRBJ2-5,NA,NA,CASRKAGVETQYF,TGCGCCAGCAGGAAGGCAGGGGTAGAGACCCAGTACTTC
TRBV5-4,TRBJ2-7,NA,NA,CASSLGQGYDEQYF,TGTGCCAGCAGCTTAGGGCAGGGGTACGACGAGCAGTACTTC
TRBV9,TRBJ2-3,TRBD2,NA,CASSVVASGSSDTQYF,TGTGCCAGCAGCGTAGTAGCCAGCGGGAGTTCAGATACGCAGTATTTT
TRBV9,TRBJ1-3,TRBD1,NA,CASSVQGAKGYGNTIYF,TGTGCCAGCAGCGTCCAGGGGGCGAAGGGTTACGGAAACACCATATATTTT
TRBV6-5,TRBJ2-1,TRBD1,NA,CASTKDRGQYNEQFF,TGTGCCAGCACCAAAGACAGGGGGCAGTACAATGAGCAGTTCTTC
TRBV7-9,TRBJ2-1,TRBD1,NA,CASSLAGGVANEQFF,TGTGCCAGCAGTTTAGCAGGGGGTGTTGCCAATGAGCAGTTCTTC
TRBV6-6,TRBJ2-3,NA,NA,CASSPGAGTDTQYF,TGTGCCAGCAGTCCTGGGGCGGGCACAGATACGCAGTATTTT
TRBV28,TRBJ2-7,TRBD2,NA,CASSLGGGSYEQYF,TGTGCCAGCAGTCTCGGCGGCGGGAGTTACGAGCAGTACTTC
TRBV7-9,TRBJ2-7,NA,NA,CASSLVGGYEQYF,TGTGCCAGCAGCTTAGTGGGGGGTTACGAGCAGTACTTC
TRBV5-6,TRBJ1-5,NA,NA,CASSLGMTGGGGQPQHF,TGTGCCAGCAGCTTGGGTATGACAGGAGGAGGCGGTCAGCCCCAGCATTTT
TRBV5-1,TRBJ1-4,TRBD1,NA,CASSLGGTGLNEKLFF,TGCGCCAGCAGCTTAGGGGGGACAGGCCTTAATGAAAAACTGTTTTTT
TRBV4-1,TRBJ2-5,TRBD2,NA,CASSPPGSGRETQYF,TGCGCCAGCAGCCCCCCGGGTAGCGGGAGGGAGACCCAGTACTTC
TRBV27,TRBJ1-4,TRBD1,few,CASSSGTGVEKLFF,TGTGCCAGCAGCAGCGGGACAGGGGTTGAAAAACTGTTTTTT
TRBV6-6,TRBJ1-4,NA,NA,CASSYRLEEKLFF,TGTGCCAGCAGTTACCGGTTAGAGGAAAAACTGTTTTTT
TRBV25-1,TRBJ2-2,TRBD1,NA,CASSERGHTGELFF,TGTGCCAGCAGTGAAAGGGGGCATACCGGGGAGCTGTTTTTT
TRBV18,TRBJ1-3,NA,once,CASSPNGGSSGNTIYF,TGTGCCAGCTCACCAAACGGTGGGAGCTCTGGAAACACCATATATTTT
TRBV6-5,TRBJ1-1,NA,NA,CASSRSVMNTEAFF,TGTGCCAGCAGCCGATCGGTGATGAACACTGAAGCTTTCTTT
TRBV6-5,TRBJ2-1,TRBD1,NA,CASSRTGGGNEQFF,TGTGCCAGCAGTCGGACAGGGGGAGGCAATGAGCAGTTCTTC
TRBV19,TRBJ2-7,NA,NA,CASSAGLAYEQYF,TGTGCCAGTAGTGCGGGGTTAGCCTACGAGCAGTACTTC
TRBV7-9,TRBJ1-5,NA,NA,CASRRAPNQPQHF,TGTGCCAGTCGGAGGGCCCCAAATCAGCCCCAGCATTTT